This is a list of T cell receptor beta chains from one sample in a study of identical twins. TCRdb itself ran the 5' RACE reads through MiXCR, one entry per CDR3 protein. The data hold around 1.7 million distinct CDR3 sequences, with more than 30% observed a single time. The material sequenced was cord blood. These receptors were obtained from a newborn girl in good health. The CDR3 runs from the conserved cysteine through the conserved F or W. D genes are given only for firm matches. A row's size may be missing; if present it is once, few, many or a size class.

TRBJ2-1 | - | 18 | TRBV2 | TRBD1 | TGTGCCAGCACCACTGACAGGGGTTTTCGAGCCCCTCAAGAGACCCAGTTCTTC | CASTTDRGFRAPQETQFF
TRBJ1-5 | - | 18 | TRBV24-1 | TRBD1 | TGTGCCACCAGTCCTTGCCTGGACAGGGAGGAGGGCAATCAGCCCCAGCATTTT | CATSPCLDREEGNQPQHF
TRBJ2-3 | - | 17 | TRBV24-1 | - | TGTGCCACCAGTGACCCGGTCCCCGGAAATACGGCAGATACGCAGTATTTT | CATSDPVPGNTADTQYF
TRBJ1-5 | - | 16 | TRBV16 | - | TGTGCCAGCAGCCAACTTTACGGGTATAGCAATCAGCCCCAGCATTTT | CASSQLYGYSNQPQHF
TRBJ1-5 | - | 18 | TRBV6-1 | - | TGTGCCAGCAGTCCGCGACTTCTGACAGCTAATAGCAATCAGCCCCACCATTTT | CASSPRLLTANSNQPHHF
TRBJ2-1 | - | 16 | TRBV4-1 | - | TGCGCCAGCAGCCAAGAGCCCCGACAGCTTTACAATGAGCAGTTCTTC | CASSQEPRQLYNEQFF
TRBJ2-7 | - | 14 | TRBV28 | TRBD1 | TGTGCCAGCAGAATTGACAGGGGTTCCTACGAGCAGTACTTC | CASRIDRGSYEQYF
TRBJ1-5 | few | 13 | TRBV29-1 | - | TGCAGCGTCCTCGGGGGCCTAGGGCAGCCCCAGCATTTT | CSVLGGLGQPQHF
TRBJ2-4 | - | 16 | TRBV24-1 | TRBD2 | TGTGCCACCAGTGATTCGACTAGCGGGAGCAAGGGTGAGCAGTACTTC | CATSDSTSGSKGEQYF
TRBJ1-1 | few | 16 | TRBV27 | - | TGTGCCAGCAGTTTATCGAGTGGAGGGGGGAGCACTGAAGCTTTCTTT | CASSLSSGGGSTEAFF
TRBJ1-1 | - | 13 | TRBV12-3/TRBV12-4 | - | TGTGCCAGCAGTTTGGTCCCCCCGGGTGAAGCTTTCTTT | CASSLVPPGEAFF
TRBJ2-3 | few | 16 | TRBV9 | TRBD2 | TGTGCCAGCAGCGAAACTAGCGGGGAATACACAGATACGCAGTATTTT | CASSETSGEYTDTQYF
TRBJ1-2 | - | 15 | TRBV21-1 | - | TGTGCCAGCAGCAAAGAGGACAGGGCGAACTATGGCTACACCTTC | CASSKEDRANYGYTF
TRBJ2-1 | once | 15 | TRBV20-1 | TRBD2 | TGCAGTGCTCTAACGACTAGCGGGGGGCGAGATGAGCAGTTCTTC | CSALTTSGGRDEQFF
TRBJ1-2 | many | 13 | TRBV6-6 | - | TGTGCCAGCAGTTACTCGATGGAGAAAGGCTACACCTTC | CASSYSMEKGYTF
TRBJ2-7 | few | 15 | TRBV5-1 | - | TGCGCCAGCAGCCCCACCTTCGATAACTCCTACGAGCAGTACTTC | CASSPTFDNSYEQYF
TRBJ1-2 | few | 15 | TRBV9 | - | TGTGCCAGCAGCCACAATCCCCGAACTAACTATGGCTACACCTTC | CASSHNPRTNYGYTF
TRBJ1-2 | once | 13 | TRBV10-3 | - | TGTGCCATCAGTGAGTCCTCAGGGAATGGCTACACCTTC | CAISESSGNGYTF
TRBJ2-1 | - | 15 | TRBV27 | - | TGTGCCAGCAGTTTACGGGAGGGGGCGCACAATGAGCAGTTCTTC | CASSLREGAHNEQFF
TRBJ1-4 | - | 13 | TRBV20-1 | - | TGCAGTGCTAGTTTGAGCAGGGAAGAAAAACTGTTTTTT | CSASLSREEKLFF
TRBJ2-7 | - | 16 | TRBV5-1 | - | TGCGCCAGCAGCTTGTTACCTAGACGTGCCTACAATGAGCAGTACTTC | CASSLLPRRAYNEQYF
TRBJ2-2 | - | 16 | TRBV5-4 | TRBD1 | TGTGCCAGCAGCGTCAAGGGACAGGGCAACACCGGGGAGCTGTTTTTT | CASSVKGQGNTGELFF
TRBJ1-2 | - | 14 | TRBV30 | - | TGTGCCTGGAGTGTATTTTGGGGCAACTATGGCTACACCTTC | CAWSVFWGNYGYTF
TRBJ2-7 | few | 15 | TRBV5-8 | - | TGTGCCAGCAGCTTTGAAGACAGGACTATCTACGAGCAGTACTTC | CASSFEDRTIYEQYF
TRBJ2-7 | few | 11 | TRBV20-1 | - | TGCAGTGCTAGCGGGGTGCTAGAGCAGTACTTC | CSASGVLEQYF
TRBJ2-3 | - | 14 | TRBV20-1 | TRBD2 | TGCAGTGCCACGACTAGCGCCTGGTTAGATACGCAGTATTTT | CSATTSAWLDTQYF
TRBJ2-3 | few | 18 | TRBV12-3/TRBV12-4 | TRBD2 | TGTGCCAGCAGTCCCCGGACTAGCGGGAGTGTAGGCACAGATACGCAGTATTTT | CASSPRTSGSVGTDTQYF
TRBJ2-5 | few | 15 | TRBV20-1 | TRBD2 | TGCAGTGCTAGACAGGGACTAGCGGGAGTAGAGACCCAGTACTTC | CSARQGLAGVETQYF
TRBJ2-3 | once | 17 | TRBV9 | TRBD2 | TGTGCCAGCAGCGTCGCCGGACTAGCTACTAGCACAGATACGCAGTATTTT | CASSVAGLATSTDTQYF
TRBJ2-4 | few | 15 | TRBV12-3/TRBV12-4 | - | TGTGCCAGCAGTTTATTCCTAGGCGGCAAAAACATTCAGTACTTC | CASSLFLGGKNIQYF
TRBJ2-5 | few | 13 | TRBV12-3/TRBV12-4 | - | TGTGCCAGCAGTCCTCTAGACGGAGAGACCCAGTACTTC | CASSPLDGETQYF
TRBJ1-6 | many | 15 | TRBV4-2 | - | TGTGCCAGCAGCCAGGAGAGCTCCTATAATTCACCCCTCCACTTT | CASSQESSYNSPLHF
TRBJ2-2 | - | 16 | TRBV15 | TRBD2 | TGTGCCACCAGCAGAGATCGGGGACTAGCTTCCGGGGAGCTGTTTTTT | CATSRDRGLASGELFF
TRBJ2-7 | - | 13 | TRBV6-2/TRBV6-3 | TRBD2 | TGTGCCAGCAGGAACGGACTAGCAGCTGAGCAGTACTTC | CASRNGLAAEQYF
TRBJ2-7 | many | 14 | TRBV25-1 | - | TGTGCCAGCAGTGAATCTACAGGAGCCTACGAGCAGTACTTC | CASSESTGAYEQYF
TRBJ2-7 | - | 13 | TRBV30 | - | TGTGCCTGGTGGGGTAGGGACTCCTACGAGCAGTACTTC | CAWWGRDSYEQYF
TRBJ2-7 | few | 15 | TRBV20-1 | TRBD2 | TGCAGTGCTAGGGCCTCTAGCGGGGCCTACAATGAGCAGTACTTC | CSARASSGAYNEQYF